The 22 T cell receptor beta chains given below trace back to one sample, sequenced in a study of blood T cell repertoires in COVID-19. Profiled with immunoSEQ multiplex PCR; TCRdb holds only in-frame clones, not every one. Of some 250,000 clones in the sample, approximately 85% are singletons; the top ten hold approximately 0.7%. What was sequenced was peripheral blood. All receptors come from a human donor in a cohort sampled during active COVID-19.

Only one count was recorded for this clone. The V and J genes are TRBV10-3 and TRBJ2-1, with 9 bases lining up with TRBD2. CDR1 and CDR2 (germline): ENHRY, SYGVKD. The junction had 13 bases not matched to a gene; V was cut back by 7 bases and J by 9 bases. The CDR3 consists of 15 residues. CDR3 region: CAINGGIAGEGEQFF. The CDR3 coding sequence is TGTGCCATCAACGGGGGGATAGCGGGAGAGGGTGAGCAGTTCTTC.

The chain couples TRBV19 to TRBJ2-1; the D gene is possibly TRBD1 (6 bases). The germline gives CDR1 LNHDA, CDR2 SQIVND (reference sequence). V lost 3 bases, J lost 5 bases, and 8 bases lay in between. CDR3 length: 13 amino acids. CDR3 nucleotides: TGTGCCAGTAGTATGCAGGGGAACAATGAGCAGTTCTTC. Translated, it gives CASSMQGNNEQFF.

The V and J genes are TRBV5-1 and TRBJ2-7, with D possibly being TRBD1 (5 bases). The germline V gene encodes CDR1 SGHRS and CDR2 YFSETQ. V dropped 0 bases and J dropped 3 bases, with 10 bases sitting between them. The CDR3 has 14 residues. In DNA form, the CDR3 reads TGCGCCAGCAGCTTGGCTGGACAAGACTACGAGCAGTACTTC. Its protein product is CASSLAGQDYEQYF.

The chain carries TRBV27 and TRBJ2-7; no clear D gene. The V and J ends lost 5 bases and 0 bases respectively, with 11 bases between them. The CDR3 runs 14 residues. Germline values: CDR1 MNHEY, CDR2 SMNVEV (reference sequence). The chain's CDR3 is CASSAGSFSYEQYF. The CDR3 DNA is TGTGCCAGCAGTGCCGGGTCCTTCTCCTACGAGCAGTACTTC.

The chain recombines TRBV6-2 or TRBV6-3 with TRBJ1-6; a possible D gene is TRBD1 (6 bases). Germline V gives CDR1 MNHEY, CDR2 SVGEGT. The CDR3 loop spans 14 amino acids. Trimming shortened V by 4 bases and J by 9 bases, and 13 bases separated the two germline ends. This CDR3 is CASSSGRGSSPLHF. CDR3 DNA: TGTGCCAGCAGTTCGGGCAGGGGAAGTTCACCCCTCCACTTT.

The rearrangement uses TRBV2 and TRBJ2-5, with D tentatively TRBD2 (5 bases). Germline V gene data show CDR1 as SNHLY and CDR2 as FYNNEI. This CDR3 region has 14 residues. V lost 3 bases and J lost 1, with 9 bases in between. The CDR3 DNA sequence: TGTGCCAGCAGTGAGCCGCGGGTCCAAGAGACCCAGTACTTC. Residues: CASSEPRVQETQYF.

The V and J genes are TRBV5-1 and TRBJ2-5; D is perhaps TRBD2 (6 bases). The V end was cut by 1 base, the J end by 2 bases, with 9 bases between. This CDR3 spans 14 amino acids. Germline CDR1 and CDR2: SGHRS and YFSETQ. CDR3 in DNA: TGCGCCAGCAGCTTGTTAGCGGAGCAAGAGACCCAGTACTTC. Protein sequence: CASSLLAEQETQYF.

This chain connects TRBV15 to TRBJ1-2, with TRBD1 matching 7 bases. CDR1 LNHNV and CDR2 YYDKDF come from the germline V gene (reference sequence). After removal of 0 bases from V and 4 bases from J, the junction contained 5 bases not matched to a gene. The length of the CDR3 is 15 residues. CDR3 loop: CATSRDYNRGYGYTF. As DNA, the CDR3 is TGTGCCACCAGCAGAGATTATAACAGGGGCTATGGCTACACCTTC.

The V call is TRBV5-6, the J call TRBJ1-4; the D gene is possibly TRBD1 (5 bases). Per the germline V gene, CDR1 is SGHDT and CDR2 is YYEEEE. V dropped 3 bases and J dropped 4 bases, with 19 bases sitting between them. The CDR3 runs 17 residues. Here the CDR3 DNA reads TGTGCCAGCAGCTGGAGGCGGGACGGGCCTTATAATGAAAAACTGTTTTTT. It encodes CASSWRRDGPYNEKLFF.

The CDR3, as DNA: TGCGCCAGCAGTGTGGGCAGGGACAGCGGCTACACCTTC. It is translated as CASSVGRDSGYTF. The chain recombines TRBV10-2 with TRBJ1-2; 7 bases agree with TRBD1. The CDR3 consists of 13 residues. V was clipped by 4 bases and J by 8 bases; unmatched bases: 7. Germline V lookup: CDR1 WSHSY, CDR2 SAAADI.

This chain uses TRBV9 with TRBJ2-6, with D unresolved. Germline CDR1 SGDLS, CDR2 YYNGEE. The germline V and J ends were trimmed by 0 bases and 0 bases, with 13 bases remaining between them. CDR3 length equals 18 residues. CDR3 nucleotide sequence: TGTGCCAGCAGCGTAGTTCCGGGTTCACTCTCTGGGGCCAACGTCCTGACTTTC. Translation: CASSVVPGSLSGANVLTF.

About this clone itself: The junction shows a germline mismatch at one end, possibly a read error. V gene TRBV28 combines with J gene TRBJ1-1; TRBD1 is a possible D gene (5 bases). This CDR3 has 14 residues. Germline CDR1 and CDR2: MDHEN and SYDVKM. CDR3 loop: CASSIPGVNAEAFF. CDR3 bases: TGTGCCAGCAGCATCCCGGGGGTGAACGCTGAAGCTTTCTTT. Using reference TRBV28 and TRBJ1-1 for the parts outside the CDR3, the full variable domain is DVKVTQSSRYLVKRTGEKVFLECVQDMDHENMFWYRQDPGLGLRLIYFSYDVKMKEKGDIPEGYSVSREKKERFSLILESASTNQTSMYLCASSIPGVNAEAFFGQGTRLTVV.

V is TRBV4-3 and J is TRBJ1-1; a possible D gene is TRBD1 (6 bases). V was clipped by 0 bases and J by 5 bases, with 7 bases between them. Germline V lookup: CDR1 LGHNA, CDR2 YSLEER. CDR3 length: 13 amino acids. In DNA, the CDR3 is TGCGCCAGCAGCCAAGAGAGGGGGACTGAAGCTTTCTTT. It specifies CASSQERGTEAFF.

The chain combines TRBV7-2 with TRBJ1-2; D possibly corresponds to TRBD1 (5 bases). Per germline, CDR1 SGHTA and CDR2 FQGNSA. The CDR3 extends over 14 amino acids. V was cut by 4 bases and J by 7 bases, with 16 bases left in between. CDR3 DNA sequence: TGTGCCAGCAGCTCCGTCCCCCCTGGGGCTGGCTACACCTTC. It translates to CASSSVPPGAGYTF.

This chain uses TRBV4-3 with TRBJ2-7; 11 bases agree with TRBD1. The junction had 14 bases not matched to a gene; V was cut back by 3 bases and J by 7 bases. Germline values: CDR1 LGHNA, CDR2 YSLEER. The CDR3 loop spans 17 amino acids. The CDR3 protein is CASSQGPPGQGADEQYF. CDR3 nucleotide sequence: TGCGCCAGCAGCCAGGGGCCCCCCGGACAGGGGGCAGATGAGCAGTACTTC.

The chain employs TRBV15 and TRBJ1-1, with TRBD1 as a possible D gene (5 bases). Trimming removed 0 bases from V and 5 bases from J, with 10 bases in between. CDR3 length: 14 amino acids. Per germline, CDR1 LNHNV and CDR2 YYDKDF (reference sequence). The DNA of the CDR3 is TGTGCCACCAGCAGAGAGATGGGGGGAACTGAAGCTTTCTTT. Its protein product is CATSREMGGTEAFF.

CDR3 in amino acids: CASSRMRETQYF. In nucleotides, the CDR3 is TGTGCCAGCAGCAGAATGCGGGAGACCCAGTACTTC. The chain recombines TRBV7-2 with TRBJ2-5, with unresolved D. CDR3 length: 12 residues. The ends were cut back, 5 bases at V and 5 bases at J, with 9 bases in the middle. Germline V gives CDR1 SGHTA, CDR2 FQGNSA.

The rearrangement uses TRBV10-3 and TRBJ1-2; 7 positions agree with TRBD1. The trim removed 0 bases at V and 5 bases at J, leaving 3 bases unmatched. CDR3 length equals 14 residues. Germline lookup yields CDR1 ENHRY and CDR2 SYGVKD. CDR3 sequence (DNA): TGTGCCATCAGTGAGTCCCGGGACAGTTATGGCTACACCTTC. It specifies CAISESRDSYGYTF.

The chain joins TRBV27 to TRBJ2-3, with TRBD1 matching 9 bases. V was pared by 5 bases and J by 2 bases, with 2 bases of the junction left unmatched. There are 14 residues in the CDR3. The germline V gene encodes CDR1 MNHEY and CDR2 SMNVEV (reference sequence). The CDR3 nucleotides are TGTGCCAGCAGTCGGGACAGGGACACAGATACGCAGTATTTT. Residues: CASSRDRDTDTQYF.

V usage is TRBV6-6 and J usage is TRBJ1-1, with D perhaps TRBD1 (5 bases). The CDR3 spans 13 residues. Trimming pared 11 bases from V and 3 bases from J, leaving 16 bases between. Germline lookup yields CDR1 MNHNY and CDR2 SVGAGI (reference sequence). CDR3 in DNA: TGTGCCGCTAGCGGAGGGGAAGACACTGAAGCTTTCTTT. Its protein is CAASGGEDTEAFF.

The V call is TRBV19, the J call TRBJ1-5; 7 bases are shared with TRBD1. The CDR3 has 19 amino acids. Germline V gene data show CDR1 as LNHDA and CDR2 as SQIVND (reference sequence). J lost 4 bases, V lost 0 bases, and 15 bases had no gene match. This CDR3 reads CASSIDVRGGTATNQPQHF. CDR3 coding DNA: TGTGCCAGTAGTATAGATGTGAGAGGTGGGACAGCGACAAATCAGCCCCAGCATTTT.

The V and J genes are TRBV1 and TRBJ1-2; the listed D gene, TRBD1, was not tested against the DNA. TRBV1 constitutes a pseudogene. CDR3 length: 15 amino acids. The CDR3 DNA follows: TGCACCAGGTTCAGTAGGAACGGGACAGCCTATGGCTACACCTTC. Translated, it gives CTRFSRNGTAYGYTF.